Presented here are 20 T cell receptor beta chains from one specimen sequenced in a study of T cells in narcolepsy. Sequenced by immunoSEQ multiplex PCR; TCRdb stores in-frame clones only, minus some. The sample lists under 35,000 clones, approximately 80% seen once, with around 1.1% in the top ten. Material for sequencing was memory (CD45RA-) CD4+ T cells from blood. These receptors were taken from a human donor in good health.

V and J are TRBV7-3 and TRBJ2-3; no definite D call. With 5 bases removed from V and 0 bases from J, the gap between germline ends came to 15 bases. Germline assignment: CDR1 SGHTA and CDR2 FQGTGA. The length of the CDR3 is 16 residues. The CDR3 here is CASSPYQAQSTDTQYF. In DNA, the CDR3 is TGTGCCAGCAGCCCCTATCAGGCACAGAGCACAGATACGCAGTATTTT.

This clone has just a few counts. J is TRBJ1-4 and V is TRBV7-9, with a tentative D call TRBD1 (5 bases). The CDR3 runs 16 residues. V lost 1 base to trimming and J lost 8 bases, with 17 bases between them. Germline CDR1 is SEHNR and CDR2 is FQNEAQ (reference sequence). Written as DNA, the CDR3 is TGTGCCAGCAGCTTAGTTTCAGGGTCGTTTAAAGAAAAACTGTTTTTT. Translation gives CASSLVSGSFKEKLFF.

V usage is TRBV28 and J usage is TRBJ2-1, with a weak D call TRBD2 (6 bases). Germline CDR1 and CDR2: MDHEN and SYDVKM. The CDR3 runs to 14 residues. V lost 4 bases, J lost 3 bases, and 10 bases lay in between. This CDR3 reads CASSSTTSYNEQFF. For the CDR3, the DNA is TGTGCCAGCAGTTCTACGACTAGCTACAATGAGCAGTTCTTC.

The J gene is TRBJ2-3, the V gene TRBV6-5; D possibly corresponds to TRBD2 (5 bases). CDR3 length equals 16 residues. V lost 4 bases, J lost 0 bases, and 14 bases lay in between. CDR1 and CDR2 from the germline V gene are MNHEY and SVGAGI. The DNA of the CDR3 is TGTGCCAGCAGTTCCGGTAGCGTACCTAGCACAGATACGCAGTATTTT. Translating it yields CASSSGSVPSTDTQYF.

This rearrangement joins TRBV9 to TRBJ2-3, with unresolved D. Germline V gene sequence: CDR1 SGDLS, CDR2 YYNGEE. This CDR3 contains 13 residues. Trimming cost V 2 bases and J 1 base, with 5 bases left between them. The CDR3 loop is CASSVLGTDTQYF. The CDR3 DNA reads as TGTGCCAGCAGCGTCCTCGGCACAGATACGCAGTATTTT.

The rearrangement uses TRBV7-9 and TRBJ2-7, with D tentatively TRBD1 or TRBD2 (5 bases each). The CDR3 length is 12 residues. Between the trimmed V and J ends, which lost 8 bases and 2 bases, there was a span of 10 bases. Germline CDR1 reads SEHNR; CDR2 reads FQNEAQ (reference sequence). This CDR3 is CASEGRTYEQYF. The CDR3 nucleotides are TGTGCCAGCGAGGGACGGACCTACGAGCAGTACTTC.

The chain is built from TRBV6-5 and TRBJ1-6; D is unclear. The V gene's germline CDR1 is MNHEY and CDR2 SVGAGI. This CDR3 is 14 amino acids long. The V end lost 6 bases, the J end lost 0 bases, and 6 bases lay between the germline ends. The CDR3 nucleotides are TGTGCCAGCAGCCCTGTCTCCTATAATTCACCCCTCCACTTT. The encoded protein is CASSPVSYNSPLHF.

This clone was detected only a few times. The V gene is TRBV7-3, the J gene TRBJ2-3; maybe TRBD2 (7 bases). CDR1 and CDR2 (germline): SGHTA, FQGTGA. The CDR3 spans 15 residues. V was shortened by 3 bases and J by 0 bases, with 10 bases between the two germline ends. The CDR3 DNA follows: TGTGCCAGCAGCTTGGGGGGGCGGAGCACAGATACGCAGTATTTT. Its protein is CASSLGGRSTDTQYF.

The genes are TRBV7-8 and TRBJ1-3; 9 nucleotides match TRBD1. V trimming: 4 bases; J trimming: 4 bases; junction bases outside the gene matches: 8. Germline V gene lookup returns CDR1 SGHVS and CDR2 FQNEAQ. The CDR3 length is 16 residues. The CDR3 sequence: CASSSLVTGGGNTIYF. In nucleotides, the CDR3 is TGTGCCAGCAGCTCATTAGTCACAGGGGGCGGAAACACCATATATTTT.

V usage is TRBV27 and J usage is TRBJ2-3; D may be TRBD2 (5 bases). Looked up from germline, CDR1 is MNHEY and CDR2 is SMNVEV (reference sequence). Trimming left V 4 bases short and J 4 bases short, with 9 bases between. The CDR3 covers 13 residues. The CDR3 DNA sequence: TGTGCCAGCAGTTGGAGGCACGCAGATACGCAGTATTTT. Translated: CASSWRHADTQYF.

The chain has TRBV27 and TRBJ2-1, with TRBD1 identical over 7 bases. This CDR3 has 20 amino acids. The J segment lost 1 base and the V segment lost 5 bases, leaving 20 bases of the junction unmatched. Per germline, CDR1 MNHEY and CDR2 SMNVEV (reference sequence). The CDR3 coding sequence is TGTGCCAGCAGTCAAAAAGGCTGGACAGGCCCCGGTTGGTCCTACAATGAGCAGTTCTTC. This codes for CASSQKGWTGPGWSYNEQFF.

CDR3 region: CASSEGPGFYGYTF. In nucleotides, the CDR3 is TGTGCCAGCAGCGAAGGGCCGGGGTTCTATGGCTACACCTTC. This chain links TRBV9 with TRBJ1-2; no reliable D call. Looked up from germline, CDR1 is SGDLS and CDR2 is YYNGEE. The ends were cut back, 3 bases at V and 4 bases at J, with 13 bases in the middle. The CDR3 is 14 residues long.

The rearrangement uses TRBV9 and TRBJ1-3; a weak D match, TRBD1 (5 bases). CDR3 length equals 16 residues. Germline V gene sequence: CDR1 SGDLS, CDR2 YYNGEE. V shed 3 bases and J shed 4 bases, with 17 bases lying between them. The CDR3 region is CASSAGGGVGGNTIYF. CDR3 coding DNA: TGTGCCAGCAGCGCCGGCGGAGGGGTAGGGGGAAACACCATATATTTT.

The chain couples TRBV5-1 to TRBJ2-7, with 7 bases fitting TRBD2. The CDR3 contains 14 residues. Trimming took 5 bases from V and 5 from J; bases not matched to a gene: 10. Germline values: CDR1 SGHRS, CDR2 YFSETQ. The CDR3 here is CASRRTGGPHEQYF. The CDR3 region has the DNA TGCGCCAGCAGGCGGACGGGGGGTCCCCACGAGCAGTACTTC.

The DNA for the CDR3 is TGTGCTAGTGGTTTTGGGCAGGACAGGGGGCCTGGAAACACCATATATTTT. It yields the protein CASGFGQDRGPGNTIYF. The V and J genes are TRBV12-5 and TRBJ1-3; TRBD1 matches 11 bases. V lost 3 bases and J lost 2; bases outside the gene matches: 6. Germline CDR1 is LGHNT and CDR2 is FRNRAP. CDR3 length: 17 residues.

V usage is TRBV11-2 and J usage is TRBJ1-6, with 8 bases matching TRBD1. This CDR3 comprises 15 residues. With V trimmed by 3 bases and J by 6 bases, 4 bases remained unmatched. Per germline, CDR1 SGHAT and CDR2 FQNNGV. The CDR3 here is CASSFPGGSNSPLHF. The DNA for the CDR3 is TGTGCCAGCAGCTTCCCAGGGGGCAGTAATTCACCCCTCCACTTT.

V is TRBV19 and J is TRBJ2-5; D may be TRBD2 (7 bases). Germline CDR1 LNHDA, CDR2 SQIVND (reference sequence). Trimming took 6 bases from V and 4 from J, leaving 18 bases between them. The CDR3 has 15 amino acids. CDR3 residues: CASSIRGGAIETQYF. Here the CDR3 DNA reads TGTGCCAGTAGCATAAGAGGGGGGGCTATAGAGACCCAGTACTTC.

V and J are TRBV27 and TRBJ2-7; 7 bases are shared with TRBD1. The V gene's germline CDR1 is MNHEY and CDR2 SMNVEV (reference sequence). The CDR3 runs 13 residues. After removal of 6 bases from V and 6 bases from J, the junction contained 8 bases not matched to a gene. The CDR3 protein is CASRLDRAREQYF. CDR3 in DNA: TGTGCCAGCAGACTCGACAGGGCTCGCGAGCAGTACTTC.

The chain recombines TRBV6-6 with TRBJ2-7, with 11 bases matching TRBD1. The length of the CDR3 is 15 residues. From germline, CDR1 is MNHNY and CDR2 SVGAGI (reference sequence). Trimming removed 2 bases from V and 4 bases from J; junction bases left unmatched: 4. In DNA form, the CDR3 reads TGTGCCAGCAGTTACAGGGACAGGGGGTTTTACGAGCAGTACTTC. Encoded protein: CASSYRDRGFYEQYF.

J is TRBJ2-7 and V is TRBV18, with 7 positions matching TRBD1. This CDR3 has 17 amino acids. The V gene end was trimmed by 1 base and the J gene end by 4 bases; junction bases not matched to a gene: 13. Germline CDR1 KGHSH, CDR2 LQKENI. The CDR3 spells CASSPQKGAGRSYEQYF. The CDR3 region has the DNA TGTGCCAGCTCACCACAAAAGGGGGCAGGGAGATCGTACGAGCAGTACTTC.